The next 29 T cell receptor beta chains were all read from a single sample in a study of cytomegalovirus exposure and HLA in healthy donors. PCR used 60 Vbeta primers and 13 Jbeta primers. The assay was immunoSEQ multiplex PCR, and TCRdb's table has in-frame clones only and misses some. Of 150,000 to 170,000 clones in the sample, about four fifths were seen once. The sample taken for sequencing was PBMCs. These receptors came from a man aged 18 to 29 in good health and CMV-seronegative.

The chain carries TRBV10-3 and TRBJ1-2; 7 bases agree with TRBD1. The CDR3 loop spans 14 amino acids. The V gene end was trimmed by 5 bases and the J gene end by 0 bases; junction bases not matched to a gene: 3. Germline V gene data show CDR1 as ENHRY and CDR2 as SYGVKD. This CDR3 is CAISTGQTNYGYTF. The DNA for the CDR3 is TGTGCCATCAGTACGGGACAGACTAACTATGGCTACACCTTC.

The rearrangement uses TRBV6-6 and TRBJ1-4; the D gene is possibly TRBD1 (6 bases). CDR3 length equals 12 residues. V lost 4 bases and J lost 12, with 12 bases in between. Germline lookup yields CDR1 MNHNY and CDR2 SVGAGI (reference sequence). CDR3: CASSSQGWELFF. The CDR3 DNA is TGTGCCAGCAGTTCGCAGGGGTGGGAACTGTTTTTT.

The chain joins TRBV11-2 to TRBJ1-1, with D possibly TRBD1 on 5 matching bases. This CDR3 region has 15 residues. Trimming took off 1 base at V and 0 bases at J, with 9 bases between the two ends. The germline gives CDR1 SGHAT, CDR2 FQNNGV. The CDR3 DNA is TGTGCCAGCAGCTTAGGGGGCGGGATGAACACTGAAGCTTTCTTT. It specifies CASSLGGGMNTEAFF.

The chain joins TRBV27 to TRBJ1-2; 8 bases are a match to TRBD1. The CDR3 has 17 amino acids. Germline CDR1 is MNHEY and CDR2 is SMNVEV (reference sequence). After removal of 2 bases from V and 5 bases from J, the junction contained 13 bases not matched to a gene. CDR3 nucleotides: TGTGCCAGCAGTTTACTACAAGCTCAGGGGGCCAATTATGGCTACACCTTC. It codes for CASSLLQAQGANYGYTF.

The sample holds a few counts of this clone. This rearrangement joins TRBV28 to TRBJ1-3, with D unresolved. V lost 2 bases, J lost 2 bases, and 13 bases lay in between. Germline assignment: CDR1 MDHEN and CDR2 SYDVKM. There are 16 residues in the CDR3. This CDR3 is CASSLAGIGAGNTIYF. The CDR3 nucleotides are TGTGCCAGCAGTTTAGCGGGGATAGGAGCTGGAAACACCATATATTTT.

CDR3 in amino acids: CASSLTGTSGYNEQFF. The CDR3 DNA sequence: TGTGCCAGCAGCTTAACGGGGACTAGCGGCTACAATGAGCAGTTCTTC. The chain uses TRBV7-3 and TRBJ2-1, with 11 nucleotides matching TRBD2. Germline assignment: CDR1 SGHTA and CDR2 FQGTGA. The CDR3 consists of 16 residues. After removal of 0 bases from V and 3 bases from J, the junction contained 1 base not matched to a gene.

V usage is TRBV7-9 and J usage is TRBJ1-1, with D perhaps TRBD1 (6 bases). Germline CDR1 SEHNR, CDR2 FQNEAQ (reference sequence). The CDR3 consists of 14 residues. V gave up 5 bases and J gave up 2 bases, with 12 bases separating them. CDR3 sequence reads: CASSRTGLNTEAFF. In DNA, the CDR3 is TGTGCCAGCAGCCGTACAGGGCTAAACACTGAAGCTTTCTTT.

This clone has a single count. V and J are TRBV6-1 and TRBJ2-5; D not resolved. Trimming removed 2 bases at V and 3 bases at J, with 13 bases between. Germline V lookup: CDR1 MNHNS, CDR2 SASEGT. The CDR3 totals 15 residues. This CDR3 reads CASSERVNGEETQYF. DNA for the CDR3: TGTGCCAGCAGTGAAAGAGTGAACGGTGAAGAGACCCAGTACTTC.

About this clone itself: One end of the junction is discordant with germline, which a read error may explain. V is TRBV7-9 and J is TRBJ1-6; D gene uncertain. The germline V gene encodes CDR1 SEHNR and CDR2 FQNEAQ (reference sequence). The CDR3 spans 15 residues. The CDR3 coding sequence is TGTTCCAGCAGCCCGGGTCCCATGTATAATTCACCCCTCCACTTT. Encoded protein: CSSSPGPMYNSPLHF.

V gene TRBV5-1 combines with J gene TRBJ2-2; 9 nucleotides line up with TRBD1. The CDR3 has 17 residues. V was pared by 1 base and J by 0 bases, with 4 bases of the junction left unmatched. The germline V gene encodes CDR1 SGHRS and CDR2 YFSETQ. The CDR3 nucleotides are TGCGCCAGCAGCTTGAGGGGACAGGGCGCGAACACCGGGGAGCTGTTTTTT. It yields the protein CASSLRGQGANTGELFF.

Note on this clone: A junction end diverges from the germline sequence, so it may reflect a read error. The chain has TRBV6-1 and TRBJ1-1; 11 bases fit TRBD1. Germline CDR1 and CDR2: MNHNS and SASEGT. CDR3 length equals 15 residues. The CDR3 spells CASNEGQGAETEAFF. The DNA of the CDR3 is TGTGCCAGCAATGAAGGACAGGGGGCTGAAACTGAAGCTTTCTTT.

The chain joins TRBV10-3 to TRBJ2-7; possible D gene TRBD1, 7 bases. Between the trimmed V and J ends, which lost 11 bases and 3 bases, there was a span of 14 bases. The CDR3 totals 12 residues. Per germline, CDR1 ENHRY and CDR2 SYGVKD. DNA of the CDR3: TGTGCCTCGCGGGACAGTCTCTACGAGCAGTACTTC. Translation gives CASRDSLYEQYF.

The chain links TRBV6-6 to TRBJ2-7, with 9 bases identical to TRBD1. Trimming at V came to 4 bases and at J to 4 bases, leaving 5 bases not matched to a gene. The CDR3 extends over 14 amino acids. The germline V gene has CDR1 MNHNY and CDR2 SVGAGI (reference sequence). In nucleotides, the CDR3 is TGTGCCAGCAGTTTACAACAGGGGGCATACGAGCAGTACTTC. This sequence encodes CASSLQQGAYEQYF.

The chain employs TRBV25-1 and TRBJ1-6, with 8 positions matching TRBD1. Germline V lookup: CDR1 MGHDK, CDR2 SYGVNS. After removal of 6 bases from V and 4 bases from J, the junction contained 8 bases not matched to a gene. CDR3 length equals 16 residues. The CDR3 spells CASRAGQVTYNSPLHF. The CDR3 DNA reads TGTGCCAGCAGGGCGGGACAGGTCACTTATAATTCACCCCTCCACTTT.

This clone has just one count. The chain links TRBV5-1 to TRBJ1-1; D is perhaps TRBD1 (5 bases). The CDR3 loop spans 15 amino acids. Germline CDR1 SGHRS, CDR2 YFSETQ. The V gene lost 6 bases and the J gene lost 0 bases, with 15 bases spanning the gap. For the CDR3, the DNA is TGCGCCAGCACTAGTCAGGGCGGGGTGAACACTGAAGCTTTCTTT. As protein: CASTSQGGVNTEAFF.

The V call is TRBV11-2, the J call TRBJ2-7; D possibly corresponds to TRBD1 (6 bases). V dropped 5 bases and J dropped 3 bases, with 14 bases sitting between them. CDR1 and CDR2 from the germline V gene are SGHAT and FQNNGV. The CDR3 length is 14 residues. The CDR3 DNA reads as TGTGCCAGCAGCCCCCCCGACAGGTTCTACGAGCAGTACTTC. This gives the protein CASSPPDRFYEQYF.

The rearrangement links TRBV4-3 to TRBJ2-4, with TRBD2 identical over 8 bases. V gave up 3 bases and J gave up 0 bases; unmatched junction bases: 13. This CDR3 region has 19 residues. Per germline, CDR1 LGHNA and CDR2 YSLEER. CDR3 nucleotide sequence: TGCGCCAGCAGCCACCCAAGCGGCGGCGGGGGGAAAGCCAAAAACATTCAGTACTTC. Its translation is CASSHPSGGGGKAKNIQYF.

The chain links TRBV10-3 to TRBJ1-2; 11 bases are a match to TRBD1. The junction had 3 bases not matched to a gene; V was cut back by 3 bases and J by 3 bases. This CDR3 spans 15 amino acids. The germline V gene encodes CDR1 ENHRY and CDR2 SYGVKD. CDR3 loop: CAISERTGGDYGYTF. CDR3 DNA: TGTGCCATCAGTGAACGGACAGGGGGCGACTATGGCTACACCTTC.

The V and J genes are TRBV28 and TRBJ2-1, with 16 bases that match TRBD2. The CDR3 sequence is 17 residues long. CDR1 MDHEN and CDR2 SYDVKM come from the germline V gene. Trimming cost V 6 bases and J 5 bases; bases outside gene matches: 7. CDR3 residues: CASSLEGLAGGNNEQFF. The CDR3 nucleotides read TGTGCCAGCAGCCTTGAGGGACTAGCGGGGGGGAACAATGAGCAGTTCTTC.

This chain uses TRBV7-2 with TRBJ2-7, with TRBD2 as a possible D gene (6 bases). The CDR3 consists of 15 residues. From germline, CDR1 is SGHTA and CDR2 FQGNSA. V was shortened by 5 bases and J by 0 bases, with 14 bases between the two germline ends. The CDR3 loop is CASSADPGVSYEQYF. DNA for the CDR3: TGTGCCAGCAGCGCCGACCCGGGGGTCTCCTACGAGCAGTACTTC. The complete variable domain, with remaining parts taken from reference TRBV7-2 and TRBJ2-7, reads GAGVSQSPSNKVTEKGKDVELRCDPISGHTALYWYRQSLGQGLEFLIYFQGNSAPDKSGLPSDRFSAERTGGSVSTLTIQRTQQEDSAVYLCASSADPGVSYEQYFGPGTRLTVT.

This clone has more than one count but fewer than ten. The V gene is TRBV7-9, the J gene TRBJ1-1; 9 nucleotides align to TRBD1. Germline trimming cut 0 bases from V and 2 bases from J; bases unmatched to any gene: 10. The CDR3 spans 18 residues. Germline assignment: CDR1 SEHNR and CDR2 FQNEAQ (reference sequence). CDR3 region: CASSLAAGTGPRNTEAFF. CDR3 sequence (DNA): TGTGCCAGCAGCTTAGCGGCCGGGACAGGGCCCCGAAACACTGAAGCTTTCTTT.

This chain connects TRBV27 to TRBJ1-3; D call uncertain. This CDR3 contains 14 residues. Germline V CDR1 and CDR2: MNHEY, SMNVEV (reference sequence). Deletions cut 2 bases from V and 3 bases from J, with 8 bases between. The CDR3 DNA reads TGTGCCAGCAGTTTAGGAGGGTTTGGAAACACCATATATTTT. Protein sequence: CASSLGGFGNTIYF.

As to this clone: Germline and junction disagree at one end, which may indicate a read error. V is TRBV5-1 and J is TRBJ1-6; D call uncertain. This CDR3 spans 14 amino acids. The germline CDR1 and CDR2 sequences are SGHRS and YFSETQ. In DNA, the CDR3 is TGCGCCAGCAGATTGGCAGATTATAATTCACCCCTCCACTTT. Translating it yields CASRLADYNSPLHF.

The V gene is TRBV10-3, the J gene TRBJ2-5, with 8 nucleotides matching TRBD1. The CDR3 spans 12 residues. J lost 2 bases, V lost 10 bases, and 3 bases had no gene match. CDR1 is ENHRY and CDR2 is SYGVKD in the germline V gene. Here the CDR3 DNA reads TGTGCCACTGGACAGGGACAAGAGACCCAGTACTTC. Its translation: CATGQGQETQYF.

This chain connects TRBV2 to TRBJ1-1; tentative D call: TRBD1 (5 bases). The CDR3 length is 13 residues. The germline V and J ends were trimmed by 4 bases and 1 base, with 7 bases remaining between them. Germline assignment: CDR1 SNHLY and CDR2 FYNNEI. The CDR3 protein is CASSGQPNTEAFF. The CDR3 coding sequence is TGTGCCAGCAGTGGACAGCCGAACACTGAAGCTTTCTTT.

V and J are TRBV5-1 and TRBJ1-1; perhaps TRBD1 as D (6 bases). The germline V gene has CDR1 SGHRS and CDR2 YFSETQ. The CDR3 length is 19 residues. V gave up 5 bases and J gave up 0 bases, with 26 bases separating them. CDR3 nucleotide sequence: TGCGCCAGCAGTCCGCGGGAGGTGGGCGGGGGGCGTGTGAACACTGAAGCTTTCTTT. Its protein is CASSPREVGGGRVNTEAFF.

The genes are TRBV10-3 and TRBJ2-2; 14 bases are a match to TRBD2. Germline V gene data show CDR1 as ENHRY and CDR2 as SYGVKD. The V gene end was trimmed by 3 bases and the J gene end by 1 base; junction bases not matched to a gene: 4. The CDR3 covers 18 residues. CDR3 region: CAISDPGLAGVNTGELFF. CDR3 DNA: TGTGCCATCAGTGATCCGGGACTAGCGGGGGTGAACACCGGGGAGCTGTTTTTT.

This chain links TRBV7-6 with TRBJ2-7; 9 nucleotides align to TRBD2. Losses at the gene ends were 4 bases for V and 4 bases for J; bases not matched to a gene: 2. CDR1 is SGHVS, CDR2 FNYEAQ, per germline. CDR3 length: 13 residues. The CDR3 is CASSSGLAYEQYF. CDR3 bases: TGTGCCAGCAGCTCGGGACTAGCTTACGAGCAGTACTTC.

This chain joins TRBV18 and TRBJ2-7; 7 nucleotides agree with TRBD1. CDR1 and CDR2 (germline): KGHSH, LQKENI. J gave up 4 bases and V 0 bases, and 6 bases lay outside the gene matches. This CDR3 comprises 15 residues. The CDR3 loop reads CASSPPVGGKYEQYF. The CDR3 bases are TGTGCCAGCTCACCACCGGTAGGGGGCAAGTACGAGCAGTACTTC.